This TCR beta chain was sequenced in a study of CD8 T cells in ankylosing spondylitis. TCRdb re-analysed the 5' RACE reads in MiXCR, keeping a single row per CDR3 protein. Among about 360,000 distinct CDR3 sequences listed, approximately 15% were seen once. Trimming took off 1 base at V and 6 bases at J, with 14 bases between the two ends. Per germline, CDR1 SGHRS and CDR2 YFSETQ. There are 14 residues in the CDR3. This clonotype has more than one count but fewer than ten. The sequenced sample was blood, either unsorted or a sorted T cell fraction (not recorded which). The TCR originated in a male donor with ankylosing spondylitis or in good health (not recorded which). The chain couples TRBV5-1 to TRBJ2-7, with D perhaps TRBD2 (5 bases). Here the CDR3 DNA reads TGCGCCAGCAGCTTGTCTGAGGGTCGGGGCGAGCAGTACTTC. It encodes CASSLSEGRGEQYF.